This entry is about one T cell receptor (beta chain). One junction end disagrees with the germline gene, perhaps due to a read error. This entry belongs to a study of blood T cells in healthy people across ages. The germline gives CDR1 KGHDR, CDR2 SFDVKD. The CDR3 is 15 residues long. A second PCR, run for about 6 to 12 cycles, used a sample-barcoded 5' primer plus a J-beta primer mix. MiXCR was run by TCRdb on the 5' RACE reads, yielding one entry per CDR3 protein. The data show 700,000 to 900,000 distinct CDR3 sequences, approximately 53% seen once. The chain links TRBV24-1 to TRBJ2-4; a possible D gene is TRBD1 (6 bases). This receptor was identified in a man older than 75 in good health. Input material: blood. The CDR3: CATSDHREAKNSQYF. The CDR3 coding sequence is TGTGCCACCAGTGATCACAGGGAAGCCAAAAACAGTCAGTACTTC.